This is a list of T cell receptor beta chains from one sample in a study of cytomegalovirus exposure and HLA in healthy donors. TCRdb keeps only in-frame clones here, not all; method: immunoSEQ multiplex PCR. The sample lists about 210,000 clones, about 85% occurring once. Sequencing was carried out using PBMCs. Receptors were obtained from a boy aged 2 to 9 in good health and CMV-seronegative. CDR3s leave out the opening cysteine and the closing phenylalanine or tryptophan. The order of the fields is J gene, V gene, D gene, CDR3 protein. The D gene is left open where the match is weak.

j_gene: TRBJ2-1
v_gene: TRBV6-1
d_gene: NA
CDR3aa: ASSLDRYTNEQF

j_gene: TRBJ2-7
v_gene: TRBV19
d_gene: NA
CDR3aa: ASRDTTHEQY

j_gene: TRBJ2-1
v_gene: TRBV27
d_gene: TRBD2
CDR3aa: ASLGRSGRYNEQF

j_gene: TRBJ2-6
v_gene: TRBV6-1
d_gene: TRBD2
CDR3aa: ASSVAGAGANVLT

j_gene: TRBJ1-1
v_gene: TRBV2
d_gene: NA
CDR3aa: ASSVLINTEAF

j_gene: TRBJ2-1
v_gene: TRBV5-3
d_gene: TRBD2
CDR3aa: ARRGGSGNEQF

j_gene: TRBJ2-1
v_gene: TRBV5-1
d_gene: NA
CDR3aa: ASGVGTGVYNEQF

j_gene: TRBJ2-7
v_gene: TRBV5-6
d_gene: TRBD2
CDR3aa: ASNIDRGSSYEQY

j_gene: TRBJ1-1
v_gene: TRBV5-1
d_gene: NA
CDR3aa: ASSSLMNTEAF

j_gene: TRBJ1-1
v_gene: TRBV27
d_gene: NA
CDR3aa: ASSSIGGAAEAF

j_gene: TRBJ1-6
v_gene: TRBV6-5
d_gene: TRBD1
CDR3aa: ASSRLGTGGLPLH

j_gene: TRBJ2-2
v_gene: TRBV6-6
d_gene: NA
CDR3aa: ASSWTGSSNTGELF

j_gene: TRBJ2-1
v_gene: TRBV27
d_gene: TRBD1
CDR3aa: ASSLNRGDEQF

j_gene: TRBJ2-1
v_gene: TRBV6-1
d_gene: NA
CDR3aa: ASGPLRRPEQF

j_gene: TRBJ2-7
v_gene: TRBV5-5
d_gene: NA
CDR3aa: ASSLVAFAQDYEQY

j_gene: TRBJ2-2
v_gene: TRBV19
d_gene: NA
CDR3aa: ARQGKSGELF

j_gene: NA
v_gene: TRBV2
d_gene: TRBD1
CDR3aa: ASRSGQGSSYEQY

j_gene: TRBJ1-2
v_gene: TRBV19
d_gene: NA
CDR3aa: ASSMGYGYT

j_gene: TRBJ2-7
v_gene: TRBV25-1
d_gene: TRBD1
CDR3aa: ASSDNRGVPYEQY

j_gene: TRBJ2-3
v_gene: TRBV5-1
d_gene: NA
CDR3aa: ASSLVLDSDTQY

j_gene: TRBJ2-7
v_gene: TRBV11-2
d_gene: NA
CDR3aa: ASSLGQAPQYEQY

j_gene: TRBJ2-6
v_gene: TRBV7-8
d_gene: TRBD1
CDR3aa: ASSSTRDRVSGANVLT

j_gene: TRBJ2-7
v_gene: TRBV6-1
d_gene: TRBD1
CDR3aa: ASSEAVAGGYEQY